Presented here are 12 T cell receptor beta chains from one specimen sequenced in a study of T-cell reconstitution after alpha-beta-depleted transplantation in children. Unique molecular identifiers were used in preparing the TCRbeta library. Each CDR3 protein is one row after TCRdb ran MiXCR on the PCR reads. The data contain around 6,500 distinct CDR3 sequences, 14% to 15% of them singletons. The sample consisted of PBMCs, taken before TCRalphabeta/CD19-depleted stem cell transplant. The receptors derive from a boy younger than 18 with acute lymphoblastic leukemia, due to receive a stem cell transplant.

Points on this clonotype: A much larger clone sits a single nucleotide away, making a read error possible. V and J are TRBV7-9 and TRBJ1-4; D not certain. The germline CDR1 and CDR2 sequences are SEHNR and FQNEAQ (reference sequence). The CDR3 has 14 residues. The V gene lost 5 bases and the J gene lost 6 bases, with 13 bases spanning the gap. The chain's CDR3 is CASSTGPPYEKLFF. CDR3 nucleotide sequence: TGTGCCAGCAGCACCGGGCCCCCCTATGAAAAACTGTTTTTT.

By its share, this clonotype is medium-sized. CDR3 sequence: CASSPAGGPYEQYF. The CDR3 coding sequence is TGTGCCAGCAGTCCAGCGGGGGGGCCGTACGAGCAGTACTTC. The J gene is TRBJ2-7, the V gene TRBV27; 10 positions match TRBD2. CDR1 and CDR2 from the germline V gene are MNHEY and SMNVEV (reference sequence). The CDR3 totals 14 residues. V was clipped by 5 bases and J by 4 bases; unmatched bases: 5.

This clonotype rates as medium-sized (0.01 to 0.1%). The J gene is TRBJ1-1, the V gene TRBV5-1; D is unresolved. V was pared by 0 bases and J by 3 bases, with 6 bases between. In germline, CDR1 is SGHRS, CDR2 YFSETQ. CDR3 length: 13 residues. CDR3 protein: CASSLVVDTEAFF. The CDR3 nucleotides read TGCGCCAGCAGCTTGGTGGTAGACACTGAAGCTTTCTTT.

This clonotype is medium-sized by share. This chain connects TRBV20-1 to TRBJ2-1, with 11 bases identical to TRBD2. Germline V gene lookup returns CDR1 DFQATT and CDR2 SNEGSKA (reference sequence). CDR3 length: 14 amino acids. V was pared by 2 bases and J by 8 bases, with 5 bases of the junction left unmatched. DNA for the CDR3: TGCAGTGCTAGAACTAGCGGGAGCTTCTATGAGCAGTTCTTC. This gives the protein CSARTSGSFYEQFF.

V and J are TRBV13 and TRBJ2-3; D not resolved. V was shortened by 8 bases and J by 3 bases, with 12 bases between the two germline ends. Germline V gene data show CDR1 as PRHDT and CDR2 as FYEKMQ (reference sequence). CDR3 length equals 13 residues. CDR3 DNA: TGTGCCAGCGGCCTAGGGCCAACAGATACGCAGTATTTT. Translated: CASGLGPTDTQYF.

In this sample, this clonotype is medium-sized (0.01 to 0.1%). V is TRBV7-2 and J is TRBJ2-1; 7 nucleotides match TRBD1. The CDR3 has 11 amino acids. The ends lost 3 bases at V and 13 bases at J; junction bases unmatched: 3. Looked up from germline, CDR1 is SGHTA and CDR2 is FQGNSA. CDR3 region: CASSLGQSQFF. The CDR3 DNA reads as TGTGCCAGCAGCTTGGGACAGTCTCAGTTCTTC.

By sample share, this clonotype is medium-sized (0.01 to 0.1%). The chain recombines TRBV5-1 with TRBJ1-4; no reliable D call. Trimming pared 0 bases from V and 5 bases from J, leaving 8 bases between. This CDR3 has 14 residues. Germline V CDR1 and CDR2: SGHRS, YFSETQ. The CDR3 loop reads CASSLGGPNEKLFF. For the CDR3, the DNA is TGCGCCAGCAGCTTGGGAGGGCCAAATGAAAAACTGTTTTTT.

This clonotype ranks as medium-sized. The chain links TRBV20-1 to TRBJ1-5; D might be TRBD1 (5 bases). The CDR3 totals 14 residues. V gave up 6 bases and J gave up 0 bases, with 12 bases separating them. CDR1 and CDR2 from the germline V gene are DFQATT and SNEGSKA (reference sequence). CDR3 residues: CSAGWGVSNQPQHF. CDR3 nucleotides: TGCAGTGCAGGTTGGGGGGTTAGCAATCAGCCCCAGCATTTT.

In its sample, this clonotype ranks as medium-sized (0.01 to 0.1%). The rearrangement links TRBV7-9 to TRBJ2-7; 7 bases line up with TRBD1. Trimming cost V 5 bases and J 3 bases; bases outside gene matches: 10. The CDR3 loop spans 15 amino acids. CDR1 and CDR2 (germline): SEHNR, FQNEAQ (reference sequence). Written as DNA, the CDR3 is TGTGCCAGCAGCGAAGAGGGGGCTTGGAACTACGAGCAGTACTTC. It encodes CASSEEGAWNYEQYF.

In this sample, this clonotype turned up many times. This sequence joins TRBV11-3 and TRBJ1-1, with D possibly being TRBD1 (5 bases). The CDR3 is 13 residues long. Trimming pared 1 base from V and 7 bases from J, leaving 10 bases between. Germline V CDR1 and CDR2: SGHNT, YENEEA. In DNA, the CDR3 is TGTGCCAGCAGCTTAGGGCGGACAAGTGAAGCTTTCTTT. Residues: CASSLGRTSEAFF.

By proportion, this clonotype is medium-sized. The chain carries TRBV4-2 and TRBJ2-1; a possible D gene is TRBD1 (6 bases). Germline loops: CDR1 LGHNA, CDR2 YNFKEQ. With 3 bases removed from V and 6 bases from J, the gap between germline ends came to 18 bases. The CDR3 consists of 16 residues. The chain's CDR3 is CASSQLTGTPGNEQFF. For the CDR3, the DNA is TGTGCCAGCAGCCAGTTAACCGGGACACCGGGCAATGAGCAGTTCTTC.

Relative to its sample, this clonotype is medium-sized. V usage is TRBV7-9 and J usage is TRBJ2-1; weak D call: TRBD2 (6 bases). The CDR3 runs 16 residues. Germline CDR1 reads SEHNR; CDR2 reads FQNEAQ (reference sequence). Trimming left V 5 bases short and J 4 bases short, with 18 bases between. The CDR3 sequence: CASSPFRRAAYNEQFF. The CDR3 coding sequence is TGTGCCAGCAGCCCCTTCAGGAGGGCAGCTTACAATGAGCAGTTCTTC.